The rows below give T cell receptor beta chains drawn from one sample of a study of cytomegalovirus exposure and HLA in healthy donors. Libraries were prepared by immunoSEQ multiplex PCR; TCRdb keeps only in-frame clonotypes and omits some of them. In the table there are 90,000 to 110,000 clones, around 78% of which are singletons. Sequencing was done on a sample of PBMCs. Receptors originate from a male donor in good health and CMV-seronegative. The CDR3 runs from the conserved cysteine through the conserved F or W. Each record gives: D gene, clone size, J gene, V gene, CDR3 protein, CDR3 DNA. The D gene is left open where the match is weak. Where a row states a size, it is once, few, many or the class of an expanded clone; other rows omit it.

D: -; size: -; J: TRBJ1-1; V: TRBV5-1; CDR3: CASSTTGLTNTEAFF; DNA: TGCGCCAGCAGCACTACGGGACTCACGAACACTGAAGCTTTCTTT
D: -; size: -; J: TRBJ2-7; V: TRBV11-3; CDR3: CASSLGFWGQSSYEQYF; DNA: TGTGCCAGCAGCTTAGGTTTCTGGGGGCAGAGTTCCTACGAGCAGTACTTC
D: -; size: -; J: TRBJ1-4; V: TRBV12-2; CDR3: CASRGQGLREKLFF; DNA: TGTGCAAGTCGGGGCCAGGGTTTGCGTGAAAAACTGTTTTTT
D: -; size: few; J: TRBJ2-2; V: TRBV7-2; CDR3: CASSLGSGTGELFF; DNA: TGTGCCAGCAGCTTAGGGTCAGGCACCGGGGAGCTGTTTTTT
D: TRBD1; size: -; J: TRBJ2-5; V: TRBV11-1; CDR3: CASSLSTGGRGETQYF; DNA: TGTGCCAGCAGCCTCTCCACAGGGGGCAGGGGAGAGACCCAGTACTTC
D: TRBD2; size: -; J: TRBJ2-7; V: TRBV5-4; CDR3: CASSSAGGPNPEQYF; DNA: TGTGCCAGCAGCTCGGCGGGAGGGCCCAACCCGGAGCAGTACTTC
D: -; size: -; J: TRBJ1-4; V: TRBV7-7; CDR3: CASSLGRGVGEKLFF; DNA: TGTGCTAGCAGCTTAGGTCGCGGGGTCGGGGAAAAACTGTTTTTT
D: TRBD2; size: -; J: TRBJ2-1; V: TRBV9; CDR3: CASSGKPGTTSYNEQFF; DNA: TGTGCCAGCAGCGGAAAACCCGGGACTACCTCCTACAATGAGCAGTTCTTC
D: TRBD2; size: -; J: TRBJ2-7; V: TRBV10-3; CDR3: CAISKGTSGNSYEQYF; DNA: TGTGCCATCAGTAAGGGCACTAGCGGGAATAGTTACGAGCAGTACTTC
D: -; size: -; J: TRBJ2-1; V: TRBV11-3; CDR3: CASSSLGPGNEQFF; DNA: TGTGCCAGCAGTTCACTAGGGCCGGGGAATGAGCAGTTCTTC
D: -; size: -; J: TRBJ1-6; V: TRBV7-6; CDR3: CASSLGDTRNSPLHF; DNA: TGTGCCAGCAGCTTAGGGGACACCCGCAATTCACCCCTCCACTTT
D: -; size: once; J: TRBJ2-5; V: TRBV1; CDR3: CTSSQEGNGRVKETQYF; DNA: TGCACCAGCAGCCAAGAAGGCAACGGGAGGGTAAAAGAGACCCAGTACTTC
D: -; size: -; J: TRBJ2-2; V: TRBV10-2; CDR3: CASSQGTGELFF; DNA: TGCGCCAGCAGCCAGGGCACCGGGGAGCTGTTTTTT
D: TRBD2; size: -; J: TRBJ2-3; V: TRBV5-4; CDR3: CASSLKLAGAYTDTQYF; DNA: TGTGCCAGCAGCTTAAAGTTAGCGGGAGCCTACACAGATACGCAGTATTTT
D: TRBD1; size: -; J: TRBJ2-3; V: TRBV5-8; CDR3: CASSITQGITDTQYF; DNA: TGTGCCAGCAGCATAACACAGGGGATCACAGATACGCAGTATTTT
D: -; size: -; J: TRBJ2-4; V: TRBV2; CDR3: CASRPSSFKNIQYF; DNA: TGTGCCAGCAGACCAAGTAGCTTCAAAAACATTCAGTACTTC
D: TRBD2; size: -; J: TRBJ2-1; V: TRBV4-1; CDR3: CASSQEPSGRSVEQFF; DNA: TGCGCCAGCAGCCAAGAGCCTAGCGGGAGATCTGTTGAGCAGTTCTTC
D: TRBD1; size: -; J: TRBJ1-1; V: TRBV7-9; CDR3: CASSPRTGVNTEAFF; DNA: TGTGCCAGCAGCCCTCGGACAGGCGTGAACACTGAAGCTTTCTTT
D: -; size: few; J: TRBJ1-2; V: TRBV30; CDR3: CAWSSTENYGYTF; DNA: TGTGCCTGGAGCTCGACGGAGAACTATGGCTACACCTTC
D: -; size: -; J: TRBJ1-5; V: TRBV9; CDR3: CASSAADSYQPQHF; DNA: TGTGCCAGCAGCGCCGCGGACTCTTATCAGCCCCAGCATTTT
D: TRBD2; size: -; J: TRBJ2-7; V: TRBV5-4; CDR3: CASSLERGRASGEQYF; DNA: TGTGCCAGCAGCTTGGAGCGCGGGAGGGCCTCGGGCGAGCAGTACTTC
D: TRBD1; size: -; J: TRBJ2-3; V: TRBV4-2; CDR3: CASSQRTGTDTQYF; DNA: TGTGCCAGCAGCCAAAGGACAGGGACAGATACGCAGTATTTT
D: -; size: -; J: TRBJ2-5; V: TRBV6-4; CDR3: CASSAGFQETQYF; DNA: TGTGCCAGCAGTGCCGGGTTCCAAGAGACCCAGTACTTC
D: TRBD1; size: -; J: TRBJ1-4; V: TRBV2; CDR3: CASSSLRGRGEKLFF; DNA: TGTGCCAGCAGTAGTCTAAGGGGGCGCGGGGAAAAACTGTTTTTT
D: TRBD1; size: -; J: TRBJ2-7; V: TRBV28; CDR3: CASSRSGTGNYEQYF; DNA: TGTGCCAGCAGCCGGTCCGGGACAGGGAACTACGAGCAGTACTTC
D: TRBD1; size: few; J: TRBJ2-1; V: TRBV9; CDR3: CASSVAGGEFNEQFF; DNA: TGTGCCAGCAGCGTAGCAGGGGGCGAGTTCAATGAGCAGTTCTTC
D: -; size: medium-sized; J: TRBJ1-1; V: TRBV9; CDR3: CASSVEGGDTEAFF; DNA: TGTGCCAGCAGCGTAGAGGGGGGGGACACTGAAGCTTTCTTT
D: -; size: -; J: TRBJ2-3; V: TRBV6-5; CDR3: CASSDTGTDTQYF; DNA: TGTGCCAGCAGTGACACGGGCACAGATACGCAGTATTTT
D: -; size: -; J: TRBJ2-1; V: TRBV5-1; CDR3: CASSLDVASYNEQFF; DNA: TGCGCCAGCAGCTTGGATGTAGCGTCTTACAATGAGCAGTTCTTC
D: -; size: medium-sized; J: TRBJ2-1; V: TRBV21-1; CDR3: CASSKVWDNYNEQFF; DNA: TGTGCCAGCAGCAAGGTATGGGACAATTACAATGAGCAGTTCTTC
D: -; size: -; J: TRBJ2-2; V: TRBV9; CDR3: CASSRKGKCPGELFF; DNA: TGTGCCAGCAGTCGTAAGGGGAAATGTCCCGGGGAGCTGTTTTTT
D: -; size: -; J: TRBJ2-3; V: TRBV4-3; CDR3: CASSQVGGSYTDTQYF; DNA: TGCGCCAGCAGCCAAGTGGGCGGGTCGTACACAGATACGCAGTATTTT
D: TRBD2; size: -; J: TRBJ2-1; V: TRBV4-3; CDR3: CASSRTRGTSEYNEQFF; DNA: TGCGCCAGCAGCCGGACAAGGGGGACTAGCGAATACAATGAGCAGTTCTTC
D: TRBD1; size: -; J: TRBJ2-7; V: TRBV18; CDR3: CASSETGQDYEQYF; DNA: TGTGCCAGCTCAGAGACGGGACAGGACTACGAGCAGTACTTC
D: TRBD2; size: few; J: TRBJ2-6; V: TRBV5-4; CDR3: CASSYGTSGSGANVLTF; DNA: TGTGCCAGCAGCTACGGGACTAGCGGCTCTGGGGCCAACGTCCTGACTTTC
D: -; size: -; J: TRBJ1-2; V: TRBV5-1; CDR3: CASSLRGQLNYGYTF; DNA: TGCGCCAGCAGCTTGAGGGGACAACTTAACTATGGCTACACCTTC
D: -; size: -; J: TRBJ1-4; V: TRBV11-2; CDR3: CASSLGIPGYIGEKLFF; DNA: TGTGCCAGCAGCTTAGGAATTCCGGGGTACATCGGTGAAAAACTGTTTTTT
D: -; size: -; J: TRBJ2-1; V: TRBV7-9; CDR3: CASSPLRESYNEQFF; DNA: TGTGCCAGCAGCCCCTTACGGGAGTCCTACAATGAGCAGTTCTTC
D: TRBD1; size: -; J: TRBJ1-2; V: TRBV27; CDR3: CASSSSPFDRANPPYTF; DNA: TGTGCCAGCAGTTCCTCACCATTCGACAGGGCCAACCCTCCCTACACCTTC
D: -; size: -; J: TRBJ2-3; V: TRBV29-1; CDR3: CSVDVADPRDTQYF; DNA: TGCAGCGTTGATGTAGCGGACCCGAGGGATACGCAGTATTTT
D: TRBD2; size: -; J: TRBJ2-1; V: TRBV9; CDR3: CASSDPSGTSGRAYNEQFF; DNA: TGTGCCAGCAGCGACCCCTCCGGGACTAGCGGGAGGGCCTACAATGAGCAGTTCTTC
D: TRBD2; size: -; J: TRBJ2-1; V: TRBV6-6; CDR3: CASSRLAEYNEQFF; DNA: TGTGCCAGCAGCCGACTAGCGGAATACAATGAGCAGTTCTTC
D: -; size: -; J: TRBJ2-7; V: TRBV14; CDR3: CASSLTRDTTYEQYF; DNA: TGTGCCAGCAGCCTCACCCGGGACACTACCTACGAGCAGTACTTC
D: -; size: -; J: TRBJ2-6; V: TRBV2; CDR3: CAKRTGANVLTF; DNA: TGTGCTAAGCGAACTGGGGCCAACGTCCTGACTTTC
D: TRBD2; size: once; J: TRBJ2-2; V: TRBV6-5; CDR3: CASSYVAGVSGELFF; DNA: TGTGCCAGCAGTTACGTAGCGGGAGTTTCCGGGGAGCTGTTTTTT
D: TRBD1; size: once; J: TRBJ2-7; V: TRBV19; CDR3: CASSTGELVHEQYF; DNA: TGTGCCAGTAGCACAGGGGAATTGGTCCACGAGCAGTACTTC
D: TRBD2; size: -; J: TRBJ2-3; V: TRBV7-2; CDR3: CASSPGGDTQYF; DNA: TGTGCCAGCAGCCCGGGAGGGGATACGCAGTATTTT
D: -; size: -; J: TRBJ2-7; V: TRBV19; CDR3: CASSIKLGFEQYF; DNA: TGTGCCAGTAGTATAAAGTTGGGCTTCGAGCAGTACTTC